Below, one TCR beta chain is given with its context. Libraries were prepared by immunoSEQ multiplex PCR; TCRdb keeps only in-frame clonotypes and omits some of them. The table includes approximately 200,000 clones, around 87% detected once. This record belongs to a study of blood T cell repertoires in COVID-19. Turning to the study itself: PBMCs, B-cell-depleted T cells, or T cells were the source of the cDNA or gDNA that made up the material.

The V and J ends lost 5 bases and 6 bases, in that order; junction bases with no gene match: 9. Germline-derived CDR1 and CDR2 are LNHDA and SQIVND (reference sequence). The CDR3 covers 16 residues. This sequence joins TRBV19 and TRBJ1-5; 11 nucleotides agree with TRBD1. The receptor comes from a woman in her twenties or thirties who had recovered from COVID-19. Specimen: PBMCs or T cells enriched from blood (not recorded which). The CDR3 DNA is TGTGCCAGTAGTTCCTCGGACAGGGGGCGAGGTCAGCCCCAGCATTTT. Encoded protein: CASSSSDRGRGQPQHF.